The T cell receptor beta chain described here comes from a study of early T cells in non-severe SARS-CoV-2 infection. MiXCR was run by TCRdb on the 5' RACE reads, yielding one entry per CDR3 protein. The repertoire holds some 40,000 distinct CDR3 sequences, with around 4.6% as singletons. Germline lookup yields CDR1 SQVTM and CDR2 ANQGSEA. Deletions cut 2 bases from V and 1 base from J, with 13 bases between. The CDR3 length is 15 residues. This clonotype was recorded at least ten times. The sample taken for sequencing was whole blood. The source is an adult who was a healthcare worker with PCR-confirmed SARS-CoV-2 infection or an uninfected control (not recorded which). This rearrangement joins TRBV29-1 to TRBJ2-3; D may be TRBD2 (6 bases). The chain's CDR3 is CSVERVTGGTDTQYF. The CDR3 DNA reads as TGCAGCGTTGAAAGGGTCACGGGGGGCACAGATACGCAGTATTTT.